The 32 T cell receptor beta chains given below trace back to one sample, sequenced in a study of T cells in Graves' hyperthyroidism and ophthalmopathy. The investigators amplified TCR beta CDR3 regions from RNA transcripts. The HTBI primer set served for first-round RT-PCR of the TCR CDR3. TCRdb re-derived calls from the multiplex PCR reads in MiXCR, one entry per CDR3 protein. The sample consists of hundreds of thousands of distinct CDR3 sequences, roughly 14% of them appearing once. The sample comprised blood. These receptor sequences come from a middle-aged woman with Graves' ophthalmopathy.

This clonotype has a handful of counts. The chain combines TRBV12-3 or TRBV12-4 with TRBJ2-2; D unresolved. CDR3 length: 15 residues. Trimming cost V 7 bases and J 7 bases, with 19 bases left between them. The CDR3 spells CASTPSVTPSGELFF. In DNA form, the CDR3 reads TGTGCCAGCACCCCATCAGTAACCCCCAGCGGGGAGCTGTTTTTT.

This clonotype has more than one count but fewer than ten. The V and J genes are TRBV27 and TRBJ1-2; 9 nucleotides line up with TRBD1. V lost 4 bases, J lost 3 bases, and 9 bases stayed unmatched. The CDR3 totals 16 residues. Germline CDR1 MNHEY, CDR2 SMNVEV (reference sequence). The CDR3 sequence is CASSSSGTGSDYGYTF. The CDR3 coding sequence is TGTGCCAGCAGTTCCTCCGGGACAGGGTCCGACTATGGCTACACCTTC.

This clonotype was seen a few times. The chain's CDR3 is CSVTGAYSGNTIYF. The CDR3 coding sequence is TGCAGCGTAACAGGGGCATACTCTGGAAACACCATATATTTT. J is TRBJ1-3 and V is TRBV29-1; TRBD1 matches 7 bases. The CDR3 contains 14 residues. The V gene end was trimmed by 6 bases and the J gene end by 0 bases; junction bases not matched to a gene: 5. CDR1 is SQVTM and CDR2 is ANQGSEA in the germline V gene.

The CDR3 nucleotides read TGCAGTGGGGTCCGTCAAATGAACACTGAAGCTTTCTTT. Encoded protein: CSGVRQMNTEAFF. The rearrangement links TRBV29-1 to TRBJ1-1; no reliable D call. The CDR3 is 13 residues long. CDR1 SQVTM and CDR2 ANQGSEA come from the germline V gene.

This clonotype has a count of ten or more. V gene TRBV4-1 combines with J gene TRBJ2-7; 8 bases fit TRBD2. CDR3 length: 15 amino acids. Germline V gives CDR1 MGHRA, CDR2 YSYEKL. J was trimmed by 4 bases and V by 0 bases; bases with no gene match: 5. CDR3 sequence (DNA): TGCGCCAGCAGCCAAGAGGAGCGGGAGTATTACGAGCAGTACTTC. This sequence encodes CASSQEEREYYEQYF.

This clonotype was detected many times. A read error may account for a junction end that differs from germline. V usage is TRBV12-3 or TRBV12-4 and J usage is TRBJ1-1; D possibly corresponds to TRBD1 (5 bases). CDR3 length: 14 amino acids. The CDR3 region is CASSLRSSGTGAFF. The CDR3 DNA is TGTGCCAGCAGTTTAAGGTCCTCGGGGACTGGAGCTTTCTTT.

This clonotype has a count of ten or more. The CDR3 loop is CASSASGRTGELFF. The DNA for the CDR3 is TGTGCCAGCAGTGCTAGCGGGAGGACCGGGGAGCTGTTTTTT. The rearrangement uses TRBV12-3 or TRBV12-4 and TRBJ2-2; 11 nucleotides align to TRBD2. Trimming took 5 bases from V and 5 from J; bases not matched to a gene: 1. This CDR3 is built from 14 residues.

Ten or more counts support this clonotype. V gene TRBV6-5 combines with J gene TRBJ1-1, with D hard to call. The CDR3 sequence is 13 residues long. CDR1 MNHEY and CDR2 SVGAGI come from the germline V gene. Trimming removed 0 bases at V and 7 bases at J, with 9 bases between. CDR3 DNA: TGTGCCAGCAGTTACTCGAGGGAGTTTGAAGCTTTCTTT. Translation gives CASSYSREFEAFF.

Many counts were recorded for this clonotype. The CDR3 sequence: CASSYSTSGGSYEQYF. For the CDR3, the DNA is TGTGCCAGCAGTTACTCGACCAGCGGGGGTTCCTACGAGCAGTACTTC. V is TRBV6-5 and J is TRBJ2-7; 8 nucleotides line up with TRBD2. Germline V CDR1 and CDR2: MNHEY, SVGAGI. V lost 0 bases and J lost 1; bases outside the gene matches: 5. The CDR3 has 16 residues.

In its sample, this clonotype was seen many times. The chain is built from TRBV19 and TRBJ2-2; D is ambiguous. The CDR3 sequence is 12 residues long. Per germline, CDR1 LNHDA and CDR2 SQIVND (reference sequence). The V gene lost 8 bases and the J gene lost 6 bases, with 10 bases spanning the gap. In DNA form, the CDR3 reads TGTGCCAGTCGATATGGCTCCGGGGAGCTGTTTTTT. Its protein product is CASRYGSGELFF.

This clonotype was counted ten times or more. The J gene is TRBJ1-5, the V gene TRBV6-1, with no clear D. Deletions cut 6 bases from V and 3 bases from J, with 12 bases between. The CDR3 is 14 amino acids. Germline CDR1 MNHNS, CDR2 SASEGT. The CDR3 here is CASRPAIINQPQHF. The DNA for the CDR3 is TGTGCCAGCAGACCGGCAATCATCAATCAGCCCCAGCATTTT.

This clonotype was seen at least ten times. The V call is TRBV20-1, the J call TRBJ2-7; maybe TRBD2 (5 bases). The germline V gene encodes CDR1 DFQATT and CDR2 SNEGSKA (reference sequence). Trimming stripped 4 bases from V and 3 bases from J, with 19 bases between. The CDR3 consists of 15 residues. CDR3 loop: CSAKSRGLEDYEQYF. In DNA, the CDR3 is TGCAGTGCTAAGTCCCGCGGGCTAGAAGACTACGAGCAGTACTTC.

The chain links TRBV5-1 to TRBJ2-7; 7 nucleotides match TRBD1. This CDR3 contains 17 residues. The germline gives CDR1 SGHRS, CDR2 YFSETQ. Losses at the gene ends were 2 bases for V and 3 bases for J; bases not matched to a gene: 14. The CDR3 DNA follows: TGCGCCAGCAGCTTATCCCCCGGGACAGCTGGTGACTACGAGCAGTACTTC. Translation: CASSLSPGTAGDYEQYF.

This clonotype occurred many times. CDR3 nucleotides: TGTGCCAGCAGCTCGGACAGGGGAGGATTTCAGCCCCAGCATTTT. It yields the protein CASSSDRGGFQPQHF. V gene TRBV28 combines with J gene TRBJ1-5; 9 nucleotides match TRBD1. V was pared by 6 bases and J by 6 bases, with 9 bases of the junction left unmatched. This CDR3 comprises 15 residues. Germline V gives CDR1 MDHEN, CDR2 SYDVKM.

This clonotype was found once. This sequence joins TRBV6-1 and TRBJ1-3, with 7 bases matching TRBD1. V shed 5 bases, J shed 0 bases, and the junction held 7 bases outside the gene matches. The CDR3 is 16 residues long. Germline CDR1 is MNHNS and CDR2 is SASEGT. Written as DNA, the CDR3 is TGTGCCAGCAGTCCAGGGGGACAGACCTCTGGAAACACCATATATTTT. As protein: CASSPGGQTSGNTIYF.

This clonotype was recorded many times. The J gene is TRBJ2-7, the V gene TRBV15, with 8 bases lining up with TRBD1. The germline CDR1 and CDR2 sequences are LNHNV and YYDKDF (reference sequence). Losses at the gene ends were 1 base for V and 2 bases for J; bases not matched to a gene: 4. The CDR3 length is 15 residues. The CDR3 loop is CATSRGTGPTYEQYF. The CDR3 region has the DNA TGTGCCACCAGCAGAGGGACAGGGCCCACCTACGAGCAGTACTTC.

Turning to this clonotype: This may arise from a read error, as a much more abundant clone is one base away. This chain links TRBV6-2 or TRBV6-3 with TRBJ2-2; 14 nucleotides align to TRBD2. Looked up from germline, CDR1 is MNHEY and CDR2 is SVGEGT. With V trimmed by 2 bases and J by 0 bases, 2 bases remained unmatched. This CDR3 is built from 18 residues. The CDR3 DNA reads as TGTGCCAGCAGTTACACGACTAGCGGGAGGGCGAACACCGGGGAGCTGTTTTTT. Protein sequence: CASSYTTSGRANTGELFF.

This clonotype was recorded a few times. One end of the junction is discordant with germline, which a read error may explain. The chain links TRBV7-8 to TRBJ1-3; D is unclear. The CDR3 consists of 14 residues. Germline values: CDR1 SGHVS, CDR2 FQNEAQ. The CDR3, as DNA: TGTGCCAGCAGCCCGTCACGGGGTGGATACACCATATATTTT. Its protein product is CASSPSRGGYTIYF.

This clonotype occurred many times. V gene TRBV2 combines with J gene TRBJ2-5; D is unresolved. CDR3 size: 13 residues. Trimming took off 6 bases at V and 3 bases at J, with 11 bases between the two ends. Germline CDR1 reads SNHLY; CDR2 reads FYNNEI. The CDR3 DNA reads as TGTGCCAGCAGGGCGGAAGGAAAAGAGACCCAGTACTTC. This codes for CASRAEGKETQYF.

This chain joins TRBV12-3 or TRBV12-4 and TRBJ2-7; possible D gene TRBD1, 7 bases. The CDR3 covers 12 residues. V lost 7 bases to trimming and J lost 9 bases, with 16 bases between them. DNA for the CDR3: TGTGCCAGCATCGGCTCAGGGGGGTGGCAGTACTTC. It specifies CASIGSGGWQYF.

This clonotype has at least ten counts. V is TRBV4-1 and J is TRBJ2-5; D is unresolved. Per germline, CDR1 MGHRA and CDR2 YSYEKL. V was trimmed by 2 bases and J by 5 bases, leaving 12 bases between them. There are 14 residues in the CDR3. The CDR3 coding sequence is TGCGCCAGCAGCCAATTGGGTGCTTTTGAGACCCAGTACTTC. The encoded protein is CASSQLGAFETQYF.

Many counts were recorded for this clonotype. The genes are TRBV7-8 and TRBJ1-1; the D is unclear. The CDR3 is 12 residues long. V was trimmed by 8 bases and J by 1 base, leaving 8 bases between them. Germline loops: CDR1 SGHVS, CDR2 FQNEAQ. The CDR3, as DNA: TGTGCCAGCGCGTTAGGGAACACTGAAGCTTTCTTT. Translation: CASALGNTEAFF.

This clonotype was counted many times. This chain joins TRBV12-3 or TRBV12-4 and TRBJ2-7; no clear D gene. This CDR3 is 16 amino acids long. Trimming left V 2 bases short and J 2 bases short, with 16 bases between. As DNA, the CDR3 is TGTGCCAGCAGTTTACGTGGTGGAACAATCCCCTACGAGCAGTACTTC. It specifies CASSLRGGTIPYEQYF.

This chain joins TRBV12-3 or TRBV12-4 and TRBJ1-2; D gene uncertain. The CDR3 consists of 14 residues. Trimming removed 2 bases at V and 7 bases at J, with 14 bases between. In nucleotides, the CDR3 is TGTGCCAGCAGTTTACAGCCCCACTCCCCTGGCTACACCTTC. It encodes CASSLQPHSPGYTF.

This clonotype was seen at least ten times. The chain carries TRBV6-1 and TRBJ1-1; D gene uncertain. V shed 7 bases and J shed 4 bases, with 22 bases lying between them. CDR3 length: 16 amino acids. The germline V gene has CDR1 MNHNS and CDR2 SASEGT. The CDR3 sequence: CASTRAAGGGGTEAFF. Written as DNA, the CDR3 is TGTGCCAGCACCCGGGCCGCGGGCGGCGGCGGCACTGAAGCTTTCTTT.

Many counts were recorded for this clonotype. The chain couples TRBV29-1 to TRBJ2-7; possible D gene TRBD1, 5 bases. Between the trimmed V and J ends, which lost 3 bases and 4 bases, there was a span of 7 bases. Germline V gives CDR1 SQVTM, CDR2 ANQGSEA. The length of the CDR3 is 11 residues. The CDR3 nucleotides are TGCAGCGTTGACAGGGATTACGAGCAGTACTTC. Amino acid sequence: CSVDRDYEQYF.

This clonotype was found many times. The chain is built from TRBV6-5 and TRBJ2-4; 13 bases agree with TRBD2. Germline-derived CDR1 and CDR2 are MNHEY and SVGAGI. V trimming: 4 bases; J trimming: 7 bases; junction bases outside the gene matches: 4. This CDR3 spans 15 amino acids. The CDR3 loop reads CASSSGLAGWNIQYF. The DNA of the CDR3 is TGTGCCAGCAGTTCGGGACTAGCGGGATGGAACATTCAGTACTTC.

Concerning this clonotype itself: One base away lies a much larger clone, so this may be a sequencing read error. The rearrangement links TRBV27 to TRBJ1-1; 8 bases agree with TRBD1. Germline V lookup: CDR1 MNHEY, CDR2 SMNVEV (reference sequence). The trim removed 3 bases at V and 7 bases at J, leaving 7 bases unmatched. The CDR3 runs to 14 residues. The CDR3 DNA follows: TGTGCCAGCAGTTTTTTTCAGGGGGCCATTGAAGCTTTCTTT. Protein sequence: CASSFFQGAIEAFF.

This clonotype was counted many times. The chain links TRBV5-1 to TRBJ2-7; TRBD2 matches at 8 bases. Germline V gives CDR1 SGHRS, CDR2 YFSETQ. The V gene end was trimmed by 1 base and the J gene end by 4 bases; junction bases not matched to a gene: 7. The CDR3 is 15 residues long. The CDR3 region is CASSLRGTSSYEQYF. The CDR3 region has the DNA TGCGCCAGCAGCTTGAGGGGGACTAGTAGTTACGAGCAGTACTTC.

This clonotype showed up just a few times. The chain couples TRBV4-1 to TRBJ2-7; 7 nucleotides line up with TRBD2. Trimming at V came to 2 bases and at J to 3 bases, leaving 13 bases not matched to a gene. Per germline, CDR1 MGHRA and CDR2 YSYEKL. The CDR3 spans 17 residues. The CDR3 DNA reads TGCGCCAGCAGCCAATTACCCGTCGGACTAGGAGTCTACGAGCAGTACTTC. This codes for CASSQLPVGLGVYEQYF.

This clonotype was found a few times. The CDR3 loop is CASSEVGLRGGQFF. The DNA for the CDR3 is TGTGCCAGCAGTGAAGTTGGCCTCCGGGGTGGGCAGTTCTTC. The chain couples TRBV2 to TRBJ2-1; a possible D gene is TRBD2 (5 bases). Per the germline V gene, CDR1 is SNHLY and CDR2 is FYNNEI. The V end lost 1 base, the J end lost 12 bases, and 16 bases lay between the germline ends. This CDR3 is 14 amino acids long.

This clonotype occurred many times. The genes are TRBV12-3 or TRBV12-4 and TRBJ1-5, with D possibly being TRBD1 (5 bases). The CDR3 is 13 amino acids. V lost 2 bases to trimming and J lost 4 bases, with 6 bases between them. The CDR3 nucleotides are TGTGCCAGCAGTTTAAACAGGAATCAGCCCCAGCATTTT. This translates into CASSLNRNQPQHF.